The clone carrying this T cell receptor beta chain has a handful of counts. Trimming pared 3 bases from V and 10 bases from J, leaving 15 bases between. Germline lookup yields CDR1 LGHNA and CDR2 YSLEER. This CDR3 has 13 amino acids. The data originate from a study of identical twins. Each CDR3 protein gets one entry after TCRdb re-called the 5' RACE reads with MiXCR. The sample has about 660,000 distinct CDR3 sequences; 8.6% are singletons. The same sample was also studied in work on yellow fever vaccine responses in identical twins.

The chain couples TRBV4-3 to TRBJ1-1; unclear D gene. Input material: PBMCs. The TCR originated in a woman under 30 in good health. In DNA, the CDR3 is TGCGCCAGCAGCCACACCCGCAATGGGCTAGCTTTCTTT. Translated: CASSHTRNGLAFF.